Below are 29 T cell receptor beta chains sequenced from a single sample in a study of cytomegalovirus exposure and HLA in healthy donors. Vbeta (60) and Jbeta (13) primers were used in the PCR. TCRdb's copy holds only in-frame clones and misses some; the assay was immunoSEQ multiplex PCR. Of tens of thousands of clones listed, about four fifths are singletons. Source material: PBMCs. All receptors derive from a woman between 40 and 50 years old in good health and CMV-seronegative.

The chain is built from TRBV2 and TRBJ1-2, with D perhaps matching TRBD1 (6 bases). The CDR3 extends over 13 amino acids. V lost 6 bases and J lost 3, with 11 bases in between. Germline V gene lookup returns CDR1 SNHLY and CDR2 FYNNEI. The CDR3: CASRQTGDYGYTF. The CDR3 bases are TGTGCCAGCAGGCAGACAGGAGACTATGGCTACACCTTC.

The chain employs TRBV19 and TRBJ2-2; TRBD2 matches at 8 bases. This CDR3 comprises 15 residues. Germline V gene lookup returns CDR1 LNHDA and CDR2 SQIVND (reference sequence). Trimming cost V 10 bases and J 6 bases; bases outside gene matches: 13. Here the CDR3 DNA reads TGTGCCACCGGGAGGGGGGATTTTGTCCCCGGGGAGCTGTTTTTT. Its protein is CATGRGDFVPGELFF.

The chain uses TRBV5-5 and TRBJ1-2; no clear D. There are 14 residues in the CDR3. Germline lookup yields CDR1 SGHKS and CDR2 YYEKEE (reference sequence). V was cut by 0 bases and J by 1 base, with 7 bases left in between. CDR3 amino acids: CASSLASFNYGYTF. In nucleotides, the CDR3 is TGTGCCAGCAGCTTGGCGTCTTTTAACTATGGCTACACCTTC. The full variable domain, its missing parts supplied by reference TRBV5-5 and TRBJ1-2, is DAGVTQSPTHLIKTRGQQVTLRCSPISGHKSVSWYQQVLGQGPQFIFQYYEKEERGRGNFPDRFSARQFPNYSSELNVNALLLGDSALYLCASSLASFNYGYTFGSGTRLTVV.

This chain links TRBV11-1 with TRBJ2-1; 10 bases map to TRBD2. This CDR3 spans 15 amino acids. Looked up from germline, CDR1 is SGHAT and CDR2 is FQDESV (reference sequence). V shed 7 bases, J shed 1 base, and the junction held 4 bases outside the gene matches. The CDR3 loop is CASTQAGGSYNEQFF. The CDR3 nucleotides are TGTGCCAGCACCCAAGCGGGGGGGTCCTACAATGAGCAGTTCTTC.

V gene TRBV25-1 combines with J gene TRBJ2-1; 11 positions match TRBD2. Germline V gene lookup returns CDR1 MGHDK and CDR2 SYGVNS. V lost 8 bases to trimming and J lost 3 bases; unmatched junction nucleotides: 3. The CDR3 totals 14 residues. The chain's CDR3 is CASSTSGGYNEQFF. The CDR3 nucleotides read TGTGCCAGCTCTACTAGCGGGGGCTACAATGAGCAGTTCTTC.

V and J are TRBV4-1 and TRBJ1-6, with 11 positions matching TRBD1. The CDR3 spans 17 residues. CDR1 and CDR2 (germline): MGHRA, YSYEKL. Unmatched junction bases numbered 4, after V lost 2 bases and J lost 4 bases. The CDR3 region is CASSQTRDRGYNSPLHF. CDR3 nucleotides: TGCGCCAGCAGCCAAACCCGGGACAGGGGGTATAATTCACCCCTCCACTTT.

The chain combines TRBV27 with TRBJ2-3; 7 nucleotides agree with TRBD1. Unmatched junction bases numbered 13, after V lost 5 bases and J lost 2 bases. The germline gives CDR1 MNHEY, CDR2 SMNVEV (reference sequence). This CDR3 spans 17 amino acids. As DNA, the CDR3 is TGTGCCAGCAGTCCCAAGGGGGCAGGGACAGCCACAGATACGCAGTATTTT. Translating gives CASSPKGAGTATDTQYF.

This chain links TRBV6-1 with TRBJ1-4; TRBD1 matches 11 bases. The trim removed 5 bases at V and 7 bases at J, leaving 9 bases unmatched. Germline-derived CDR1 and CDR2 are MNHNS and SASEGT. The CDR3 is made up of 16 amino acids. Here the CDR3 DNA reads TGTGCCAGCAGTAAAGATATAGGACAGGGGGCTGAAAAACTGTTTTTT. Protein: CASSKDIGQGAEKLFF.

V and J are TRBV28 and TRBJ2-7, with 8 bases aligning to TRBD1. The ends lost 6 bases at V and 3 bases at J; junction bases unmatched: 13. The length of the CDR3 is 16 residues. CDR1 and CDR2 (germline): MDHEN, SYDVKM. This chain's CDR3 is CASRRANQGAGYEQYF. The CDR3 bases are TGTGCCAGCAGACGAGCTAATCAGGGGGCGGGCTACGAGCAGTACTTC.

V and J are TRBV10-3 and TRBJ1-5; D possibly corresponds to TRBD1 (5 bases). CDR1 and CDR2 from the germline V gene are ENHRY and SYGVKD. CDR3 length: 13 residues. Deletions cut 6 bases from V and 4 bases from J, with 10 bases between. The chain's CDR3 is CAISAGQNQPQHF. The DNA of the CDR3 is TGTGCCATCAGCGCGGGGCAGAATCAGCCCCAGCATTTT.

The rearrangement joins TRBV7-9 to TRBJ1-6; D remains unclear. Germline CDR1 is SEHNR and CDR2 is FQNEAQ (reference sequence). V shed 1 base and J shed 10 bases, with 14 bases lying between them. There are 15 residues in the CDR3. The CDR3 region is CASSLGAESGSPLHF. The CDR3 nucleotides read TGTGCCAGCAGCTTAGGGGCCGAATCTGGATCACCCCTCCACTTT.

This chain uses TRBV6-5 with TRBJ2-1; TRBD2 is a possible D gene (7 bases). Trimming removed 8 bases at V and 7 bases at J, with 21 bases between. Per the germline V gene, CDR1 is MNHEY and CDR2 is SVGAGI. This CDR3 has 15 amino acids. In nucleotides, the CDR3 is TGTGCCAGCTATTTAATTGGGGGGGCTTCAAATGAGCAGTTCTTC. It codes for CASYLIGGASNEQFF.

V usage is TRBV30 and J usage is TRBJ1-1, with D uncertain. Germline V gene lookup returns CDR1 GTSNPN and CDR2 SVGIG (reference sequence). The CDR3 runs to 15 residues. V was trimmed by 0 bases and J by 4 bases, leaving 15 bases between them. DNA for the CDR3: TGTGCCTGGAGTGTGTTTTCCGGGTTGGGCACTGAAGCTTTCTTT. It encodes CAWSVFSGLGTEAFF.

The V call is TRBV29-1, the J call TRBJ2-1; no definite D call. The CDR3 covers 12 residues. Per germline, CDR1 SQVTM and CDR2 ANQGSEA. V lost 4 bases, J lost 8 bases, and 12 bases lay in between. CDR3 nucleotide sequence: TGCAGCGTTGCAATTAATTCGGATGAGCAGTTCTTC. It translates to CSVAINSDEQFF.

The chain joins TRBV7-8 to TRBJ2-2; 8 bases fit TRBD2. The CDR3 is 16 residues long. The germline CDR1 and CDR2 sequences are SGHVS and FQNEAQ. V lost 7 bases to trimming and J lost 3 bases; unmatched junction nucleotides: 10. CDR3 amino acids: CASTPPLRGDTGELFF. The CDR3 nucleotides are TGTGCCAGCACCCCTCCACTGCGGGGGGACACCGGGGAGCTGTTTTTT.

The chain is built from TRBV11-2 and TRBJ1-6; 7 positions agree with TRBD1. With V trimmed by 5 bases and J by 0 bases, 10 bases remained unmatched. This CDR3 has 18 amino acids. The germline V gene encodes CDR1 SGHAT and CDR2 FQNNGV. The CDR3 protein is CASSRLTGSSSYNSPLHF. The CDR3 DNA is TGTGCCAGCAGCCGACTGACAGGGTCGAGCTCCTATAATTCACCCCTCCACTTT.

This rearrangement joins TRBV7-9 to TRBJ1-5; TRBD1 aligns across 11 bases. Trimming cost V 5 bases and J 0 bases; bases outside gene matches: 3. CDR3 size: 16 residues. Germline V gene lookup returns CDR1 SEHNR and CDR2 FQNEAQ (reference sequence). CDR3 loop: CASSQGQGDSNQPQHF. Written as DNA, the CDR3 is TGTGCCAGCAGCCAGGGACAGGGGGATAGCAATCAGCCCCAGCATTTT.

This chain connects TRBV4-2 to TRBJ1-2; TRBD1 matches 8 bases. V dropped 1 base and J dropped 3; count of bases not matched to a gene: 4. The CDR3 extends over 15 amino acids. Germline assignment: CDR1 LGHNA and CDR2 YNFKEQ. The CDR3 spells CASSQGPGQDYGYTF. The DNA for the CDR3 is TGTGCCAGCAGCCAAGGACCGGGACAGGACTATGGCTACACCTTC.

The chain recombines TRBV30 with TRBJ2-5; 7 bases map to TRBD2. Germline-derived CDR1 and CDR2 are GTSNPN and SVGIG (reference sequence). The CDR3 runs to 12 residues. With 5 bases clipped from V and 4 bases from J, the junction kept 4 bases outside the gene matches. This CDR3 is CAWGLVSETQYF. The CDR3 nucleotides read TGTGCCTGGGGACTAGTGTCAGAGACCCAGTACTTC.

The rearrangement links TRBV4-1 to TRBJ2-2; D is perhaps TRBD1 (6 bases). From germline, CDR1 is MGHRA and CDR2 YSYEKL. The CDR3 sequence is 16 residues long. V lost 1 base and J 1 base, leaving 10 bases between the germline ends. CDR3 DNA sequence: TGCGCCAGCAGCCAAGTCCAGGGGATGAACACCGGGGAGCTGTTTTTT. Its protein is CASSQVQGMNTGELFF.

CDR3 DNA sequence: TGTGCCATCAGTGGATCCGGTGCAGGGGAATTGAACACTGAAGCTTTCTTT. Protein: CAISGSGAGELNTEAFF. This chain links TRBV10-3 with TRBJ1-1, with D possibly matching TRBD1 (6 bases). The CDR3 contains 17 residues. V shed 4 bases and J shed 0 bases, with 18 bases lying between them. CDR1 ENHRY and CDR2 SYGVKD come from the germline V gene.

There are a few counts of this clone. The rearrangement links TRBV19 to TRBJ1-1; tentative D call: TRBD1 (6 bases). CDR3 length equals 16 residues. V was shortened by 1 base and J by 4 bases, with 16 bases between the two germline ends. CDR1 LNHDA and CDR2 SQIVND come from the germline V gene (reference sequence). For the CDR3, the DNA is TGTGCCAGTAGTATAGTGACAGGCCCCAGGGGCACTGAAGCTTTCTTT. Encoded protein: CASSIVTGPRGTEAFF.

V is TRBV7-6 and J is TRBJ1-1; D is uncertain. Trimming took off 1 base at V and 0 bases at J, with 9 bases between the two ends. Germline CDR1 reads SGHVS; CDR2 reads FNYEAQ. The CDR3 is 15 residues long. CDR3 nucleotides: TGTGCCAGCAGCTTAGGGTCGGAGATGAACACTGAAGCTTTCTTT. As protein: CASSLGSEMNTEAFF.

This sequence joins TRBV10-2 and TRBJ2-6; D perhaps matches TRBD1 (5 bases). CDR3 length: 16 residues. V lost 2 bases and J 0 bases, leaving 8 bases between the germline ends. Per the germline V gene, CDR1 is WSHSY and CDR2 is SAAADI. Here the CDR3 DNA reads TGCGCCAGCAGTGAGAAAGGGGCCTCTGGGGCCAACGTCCTGACTTTC. Protein: CASSEKGASGANVLTF.

This chain uses TRBV7-2 with TRBJ1-1, with D perhaps TRBD1 (5 bases). The ends were cut back, 5 bases at V and 3 bases at J, with 19 bases in the middle. This CDR3 spans 16 amino acids. The germline CDR1 and CDR2 sequences are SGHTA and FQGNSA. CDR3 region: CASSTTRTTRYTEAFF. CDR3 bases: TGTGCCAGCAGCACCACCCGGACAACAAGATACACTGAAGCTTTCTTT.

The rearrangement joins TRBV7-8 to TRBJ1-5; 8 bases line up with TRBD1. Germline assignment: CDR1 SGHVS and CDR2 FQNEAQ. With 5 bases clipped from V and 0 bases from J, the junction kept 12 bases outside the gene matches. CDR3 length: 18 residues. The CDR3 region is CASSGGQEFHYSNQPQHF. CDR3 nucleotides: TGTGCCAGCAGCGGGGGACAGGAGTTTCACTATAGCAATCAGCCCCAGCATTTT.

About this clone itself: Mismatch with germline at one junction end may stem from a read error. V is TRBV30 and J is TRBJ2-7; possible D gene TRBD1, 6 bases. This CDR3 region has 12 residues. Germline V gene data show CDR1 as GTSNPN and CDR2 as SVGIG (reference sequence). The CDR3 DNA follows: TGTTCCTGGGCAGGGGCGCCCTACGAGCAGTACTTC. Translated: CSWAGAPYEQYF.

The chain has TRBV28 and TRBJ2-7, with 10 bases fitting TRBD2. Germline CDR1 MDHEN, CDR2 SYDVKM. CDR3 length: 17 residues. The trim removed 3 bases at V and 6 bases at J, leaving 14 bases unmatched. The CDR3 coding sequence is TGTGCCAGCAGTTTCATAGCGGGGGGTACACAGGGGGGCGAGCAGTACTTC. It translates to CASSFIAGGTQGGEQYF.

The V call is TRBV29-1, the J call TRBJ2-7, with 7 positions matching TRBD1. This CDR3 region has 11 residues. The ends lost 5 bases at V and 8 bases at J; junction bases unmatched: 6. In germline, CDR1 is SQVTM, CDR2 ANQGSEA. In DNA, the CDR3 is TGCAGCGTTAGACAGGGTGGAAAGCAGTACTTC. This sequence encodes CSVRQGGKQYF.